Shown below are 8 T cell receptor beta chains from a single sample sequenced in a study of blood T cell repertoires in COVID-19. Assay used: immunoSEQ multiplex PCR; TCRdb lists only in-frame clones, some missing. The sample records fewer than 350,000 clones, more than 75% being singletons. Sequenced input: peripheral blood. Every receptor here comes from a woman aged 25 to 45 who had recovered from COVID-19.

This clone appeared a single time. The chain is built from TRBV5-4 and TRBJ2-3; D is unresolved. V was shortened by 0 bases and J by 3 bases, with 8 bases between the two germline ends. CDR3 length: 14 amino acids. The germline CDR1 and CDR2 sequences are SGHNT and YYREEE (reference sequence). The CDR3 DNA reads as TGTGCCAGCAGCTTGGTCCGCCAGACAGATACGCAGTATTTT. Amino acids: CASSLVRQTDTQYF.

This chain links TRBV13 with TRBJ2-2; 9 bases are a match to TRBD2. This CDR3 region has 16 residues. V lost 3 bases to trimming and J lost 5 bases; unmatched junction nucleotides: 7. Germline CDR1 is PRHDT and CDR2 is FYEKMQ (reference sequence). CDR3 protein: CASSFYRRGGTGELFF. CDR3 in DNA: TGTGCCAGCAGCTTTTATCGGCGGGGGGGAACCGGGGAGCTGTTTTTT.

The gene calls are TRBV29-1 and TRBJ2-7, with D possibly TRBD2 on 5 matching bases. Germline values: CDR1 SQVTM, CDR2 ANQGSEA. With 3 bases removed from V and 0 bases from J, the gap between germline ends came to 6 bases. The CDR3 runs 12 residues. CDR3 sequence (DNA): TGCAGCGTTGAGAGCGGCTCCTACGAGCAGTACTTC. This sequence encodes CSVESGSYEQYF.

The genes are TRBV5-6 and TRBJ2-2; D remains unclear. Trimming removed 0 bases from V and 4 bases from J, with 4 bases in between. Germline CDR1 is SGHDT and CDR2 is YYEEEE. The CDR3 sequence is 13 residues long. CDR3 loop: CASSLVRTGELFF. The CDR3 DNA follows: TGTGCCAGCAGCTTGGTCCGCACCGGGGAGCTGTTTTTT. Complete variable domain (other parts from reference TRBV5-6 and TRBJ2-2): DAGVTQSPTHLIKTRGQQVTLRCSPKSGHDTVSWYQQALGQGPQFIFQYYEEEERQRGNFPDRFSGHQFPNYSSELNVNALLLGDSALYLCASSLVRTGELFFGEGSRLTVL.

This chain uses TRBV16 with TRBJ1-2; weak D call: TRBD1 (5 bases). Germline loops: CDR1 KGHSY, CDR2 FQNENV. This CDR3 contains 15 residues. Deletions cut 4 bases from V and 4 bases from J, with 16 bases between. Here the CDR3 reads CASSPKEGLGYGYTF. CDR3 nucleotide sequence: TGTGCCAGCAGCCCAAAGGAGGGACTGGGCTATGGCTACACCTTC.

The J gene is TRBJ1-2, the V gene TRBV12-3 or TRBV12-4; the D is unclear. The CDR3 consists of 12 residues. V was trimmed by 5 bases and J by 2 bases, leaving 6 bases between them. CDR3: CASSEGNYGYTF. CDR3 bases: TGTGCCAGCAGTGAGGGAAACTATGGCTACACCTTC.

This chain joins TRBV29-1 and TRBJ1-1; no clear D gene. V lost 3 bases to trimming and J lost 1 base, with 6 bases between them. Germline CDR1 SQVTM, CDR2 ANQGSEA. The CDR3 totals 12 residues. CDR3 residues: CSVEEGNTEAFF. The CDR3 DNA follows: TGCAGCGTTGAGGAGGGGAACACTGAAGCTTTCTTT.

The chain is built from TRBV11-3 and TRBJ2-7; 8 nucleotides align to TRBD1. This CDR3 contains 15 residues. CDR1 and CDR2 from the germline V gene are SGHNT and YENEEA. V shed 4 bases and J 3 bases; nucleotides not matched to a gene: 8. In nucleotides, the CDR3 is TGTGCCAGCAGCTCAGCGACAGGGGCGAACTACGAGCAGTACTTC. Translation gives CASSSATGANYEQYF.